This TCR beta chain was identified during a study of blood T cell repertoires in COVID-19. Sequencing was performed with immunoSEQ multiplex PCR; in TCRdb, only in-frame clones are kept and a portion is missing. The data show some 5,000 clones, about 88% seen once. The ends lost 5 bases at V and 3 bases at J; junction bases unmatched: 5. This CDR3 is built from 15 residues. Germline lookup yields CDR1 KGHSH and CDR2 LQKENI. This sequence originates from an elderly woman with acute or convalescent COVID-19. What was sequenced was peripheral blood. The chain combines TRBV18 with TRBJ2-1, with 9 bases identical to TRBD1. CDR3: CASSAGTGIYNEQFF. As DNA, the CDR3 is TGTGCCAGCTCAGCCGGGACAGGGATCTACAATGAGCAGTTCTTC.